Following are 28 T cell receptor beta chains from one sample sequenced in a study of CD8 T cells in ankylosing spondylitis. TCRdb processed the 5' RACE reads anew with MiXCR; each CDR3 protein has one entry. The sample gives just under 550,000 distinct CDR3 sequences, about 13% of which show up once; about 6.8% is in the top ten. Their antigens remain unidentified. Study observations and caveats: Eight or nine highly homologous variants made up a TCR beta motif that seemed to typify ankylosing spondylitis blood.

Sequencing was carried out using blood, either unsorted or a sorted T cell fraction (not recorded which). These TCRs come from a male donor with ankylosing spondylitis.

This clonotype appeared a few times. The chain recombines TRBV29-1 with TRBJ2-7, with 10 bases that match TRBD1. CDR3 length: 15 residues. Per the germline V gene, CDR1 is SQVTM and CDR2 is ANQGSEA. Unmatched junction bases numbered 6, after V lost 4 bases and J lost 0 bases. The CDR3 coding sequence is TGCAGCGTTGGGACCGGGACAGGGGCCTCCTACGAGCAGTACTTC. The encoded protein is CSVGTGTGASYEQYF.

This clonotype was seen repeatedly, ten times or more. The V call is TRBV3-1, the J call TRBJ2-7; D is unresolved. Germline values: CDR1 LGHDT, CDR2 YNNKEL (reference sequence). V was shortened by 2 bases and J by 6 bases, with 14 bases between the two germline ends. There are 14 residues in the CDR3. The CDR3 loop is CASSQSLDTREQYF. Written as DNA, the CDR3 is TGTGCCAGCAGCCAAAGTCTAGATACGCGCGAGCAGTACTTC.

This clonotype was counted a few times. This chain connects TRBV12-5 to TRBJ1-5; 7 bases agree with TRBD1. The junction had 7 bases not matched to a gene; V was cut back by 5 bases and J by 6 bases. Germline V lookup: CDR1 LGHNT, CDR2 FRNRAP. CDR3 length equals 14 residues. The CDR3 here is CASGTGDPGQPQHF. The CDR3 nucleotides are TGTGCTAGTGGTACAGGGGACCCGGGTCAGCCCCAGCATTTT.

The CDR3 coding sequence is TGCGCCAGCAGCTTGGGCGGGAGCGTAACAGATACGCAGTATTTT. It yields the protein CASSLGGSVTDTQYF. The gene calls are TRBV5-1 and TRBJ2-3, with 7 bases that match TRBD2. The CDR3 length is 15 residues. Germline trimming cut 0 bases from V and 3 bases from J; bases unmatched to any gene: 4. Germline loops: CDR1 SGHRS, CDR2 YFSETQ.

The chain joins TRBV3-1 to TRBJ1-2; 7 bases line up with TRBD1. The CDR3 is made up of 15 amino acids. Germline CDR1 LGHDT, CDR2 YNNKEL (reference sequence). The V and J ends lost 2 bases and 4 bases, in that order; junction bases with no gene match: 7. The CDR3 coding sequence is TGTGCCAGCAGCCAACCTAATACAGGGGTCTATGGCTACACCTTC. Its translation: CASSQPNTGVYGYTF.

This clonotype has just a few counts. The chain links TRBV7-2 to TRBJ1-2; TRBD1 aligns across 8 bases. This CDR3 has 14 residues. The germline V gene has CDR1 SGHTA and CDR2 FQGNSA. V trimming: 1 base; J trimming: 6 bases; junction bases outside the gene matches: 4. The CDR3 nucleotides are TGTGCCAGCAGCTTAGTCAGGGGGCGTGATGGCTACACCTTC. Residues: CASSLVRGRDGYTF.

The J gene is TRBJ2-1, the V gene TRBV20-1, with D maybe TRBD2 (5 bases). In germline, CDR1 is DFQATT, CDR2 SNEGSKA (reference sequence). V gave up 1 base and J gave up 3 bases, with 31 bases separating them. CDR3 length: 21 residues. The CDR3 is CSARVARSSIGMGINYNEQFF. CDR3 DNA sequence: TGCAGTGCTAGAGTTGCTAGATCTAGCATAGGGATGGGAATAAACTACAATGAGCAGTTCTTC.

This sequence joins TRBV5-1 and TRBJ1-4, with D possibly TRBD1 on 6 matching bases. CDR1 and CDR2 from the germline V gene are SGHRS and YFSETQ. Trimming cost V 4 bases and J 0 bases, with 13 bases left between them. CDR3 size: 16 residues. DNA of the CDR3: TGCGCCAGCAGCGTCGGGGGGCCTTCAACTAATGAAAAACTGTTTTTT. This codes for CASSVGGPSTNEKLFF.

V and J are TRBV29-1 and TRBJ2-1; D call uncertain. Germline lookup yields CDR1 SQVTM and CDR2 ANQGSEA. The CDR3 extends over 15 amino acids. The CDR3 nucleotides read TGCGGGCACTTCTCCCCGGTCCTCTCCTACAATGAGCAGTTCTTC. Protein product: CGHFSPVLSYNEQFF.

This clonotype was counted once. The CDR3 DNA follows: TGTGCCAGCGGGACAAAAACTAGCACAGATACGCAGTATTTT. Residues: CASGTKTSTDTQYF. This chain joins TRBV3-1 and TRBJ2-3; possible D gene TRBD1, 6 bases. This CDR3 contains 14 residues. Per the germline V gene, CDR1 is LGHDT and CDR2 is YNNKEL (reference sequence). Trimming stripped 8 bases from V and 0 bases from J, with 12 bases between.

The table lists this clonotype with a few counts. This chain uses TRBV4-2 with TRBJ2-3, with D unresolved. The CDR3 has 14 amino acids. The germline V and J ends were trimmed by 1 base and 1 base, with 6 bases remaining between them. Germline CDR1 and CDR2: LGHNA and YNFKEQ. Here the CDR3 reads CASSQAGRTDTQYF. CDR3 sequence (DNA): TGTGCCAGCAGCCAAGCGGGTCGCACAGATACGCAGTATTTT.

The CDR3 nucleotides read TGTGCCAGCAGCAAAGACCGGACAGGATCCAGTGGCACTGAAGCTTTCTTT. This sequence encodes CASSKDRTGSSGTEAFF. The chain carries TRBV7-2 and TRBJ1-1; TRBD1 matches at 7 bases. The CDR3 covers 17 residues. V shed 5 bases and J 4 bases; nucleotides not matched to a gene: 16. Germline CDR1 reads SGHTA; CDR2 reads FQGNSA.

This clonotype was detected a few times. The chain carries TRBV29-1 and TRBJ2-1, with TRBD2 matching over 12 bases. V was clipped by 1 base and J by 6 bases; unmatched bases: 4. The CDR3 is 15 residues long. Looked up from germline, CDR1 is SQVTM and CDR2 is ANQGSEA. The CDR3 here is CSVEAGLAGPNEQFF. In DNA, the CDR3 is TGCAGCGTTGAAGCCGGACTAGCGGGGCCCAATGAGCAGTTCTTC.

The chain is built from TRBV20-1 and TRBJ2-7, with D perhaps TRBD1 (5 bases). The CDR3 totals 11 residues. Germline V gene lookup returns CDR1 DFQATT and CDR2 SNEGSKA (reference sequence). V shed 5 bases and J shed 8 bases, with 13 bases lying between them. CDR3 nucleotide sequence: TGCAGTGCTCGTGACAGCCTCAAGCAGTACTTC. It codes for CSARDSLKQYF.

V and J are TRBV18 and TRBJ2-7, with TRBD2 identical over 9 bases. V was pared by 2 bases and J by 0 bases, with 5 bases of the junction left unmatched. Germline V gene sequence: CDR1 KGHSH, CDR2 LQKENI. There are 16 residues in the CDR3. The chain's CDR3 is CASSPFTSGSSYEQYF. The CDR3 nucleotides read TGTGCCAGCTCACCATTTACTAGCGGGTCCTCCTACGAGCAGTACTTC. The full variable domain, completed using reference TRBV18 and TRBJ2-7, is NAGVMQNPRHLVRRRGQEARLRCSPMKGHSHVYWYRQLPEEGLKFMVYLQKENIIDESGMPKERFSAEFPKEGPSILRIQQVVRGDSAAYFCASSPFTSGSSYEQYFGPGTRLTVT.

The chain links TRBV5-1 to TRBJ1-3; tentatively, D is TRBD1 (5 bases). CDR1 and CDR2 from the germline V gene are SGHRS and YFSETQ. Trimming stripped 4 bases from V and 0 bases from J, with 8 bases between. There are 14 residues in the CDR3. DNA for the CDR3: TGCGCCAGCAGCGCAGACAGCTCTGGAAACACCATATATTTT. It is translated as CASSADSSGNTIYF.

The chain uses TRBV11-2 and TRBJ2-1; 8 bases map to TRBD2. Losses at the gene ends were 5 bases for V and 6 bases for J; bases not matched to a gene: 18. The CDR3 consists of 18 residues. Germline CDR1 SGHAT, CDR2 FQNNGV. CDR3 nucleotides: TGTGCCAGCAGCCCTGGGGCTAGCGGGCGATCCGCCCTCAATGAGCAGTTCTTC. The encoded protein is CASSPGASGRSALNEQFF. Full variable domain (remainder filled in from reference TRBV11-2 and TRBJ2-1): EAGVAQSPRYKIIEKRQSVAFWCNPISGHATLYWYQQILGQGPKLLIQFQNNGVVDDSQLPKDRFSAERLKGVDSTLKIQPAKLEDSAVYLCASSPGASGRSALNEQFFGPGTRLTVL.

This clonotype was seen repeatedly, ten times or more. This chain joins TRBV3-1 and TRBJ2-3; D might be TRBD2 (5 bases). CDR1 is LGHDT and CDR2 is YNNKEL in the germline V gene (reference sequence). The CDR3 consists of 15 residues. The V end lost 1 base, the J end lost 1 base, and 9 bases lay between the germline ends. The CDR3 is CASSQARTGTDTQYF. The CDR3 DNA sequence: TGTGCCAGCAGCCAAGCTCGGACTGGCACAGATACGCAGTATTTT.

This clonotype occurred a few times. The CDR3 DNA follows: TGTGCCACCAGACCGGACGGCGGGGACTATGGCTACACCTTC. Amino acids: CATRPDGGDYGYTF. The J gene is TRBJ1-2, the V gene TRBV24-1, with unresolved D. V dropped 7 bases and J dropped 3 bases, with 14 bases sitting between them. Germline CDR1 is KGHDR and CDR2 is SFDVKD. The length of the CDR3 is 14 residues.

This chain joins TRBV14 and TRBJ1-6; D not resolved. The CDR3 runs 18 residues. V gave up 4 bases and J gave up 0 bases, with 16 bases separating them. Germline CDR1 SGHDN, CDR2 FVKESK. CDR3 sequence reads: CASSPDPTVGSYNSPLHF. CDR3 DNA: TGTGCCAGCAGCCCCGACCCGACGGTGGGCTCCTATAATTCACCCCTCCACTTT.

This chain joins TRBV10-3 and TRBJ2-5; 7 nucleotides match TRBD1. Germline CDR1 reads ENHRY; CDR2 reads SYGVKD. V was clipped by 3 bases and J by 4 bases; unmatched bases: 8. The CDR3 has 15 residues. The CDR3 region is CAISDGQVVGETQYF. The CDR3 DNA sequence: TGTGCCATCAGTGACGGACAGGTCGTAGGAGAGACCCAGTACTTC.

In this sample, this clonotype turned up a few times. This chain links TRBV29-1 with TRBJ2-2; tentative D call: TRBD2 (7 bases). Trimming cost V 4 bases and J 6 bases, with 15 bases left between them. CDR1 SQVTM and CDR2 ANQGSEA come from the germline V gene. This CDR3 is built from 14 residues. DNA for the CDR3: TGCAGCGTTGGGGGGGGGGCGCGGTCCGGGGAGCTGTTTTTT. Its protein is CSVGGGARSGELFF.

The J gene is TRBJ1-1, the V gene TRBV20-1, with no clear D. Deletions cut 6 bases from V and 2 bases from J, with 10 bases between. Germline V lookup: CDR1 DFQATT, CDR2 SNEGSKA (reference sequence). The CDR3 is 12 amino acids. The CDR3 DNA follows: TGCAGTGCCCGGCCGTTTAACACTGAAGCTTTCTTT. It translates to CSARPFNTEAFF.

This clonotype was recorded a few times. The V and J genes are TRBV5-1 and TRBJ1-2; TRBD1 matches at 9 bases. The germline V gene has CDR1 SGHRS and CDR2 YFSETQ. The CDR3 is 16 residues long. The junction had 10 bases not matched to a gene; V was cut back by 4 bases and J by 3 bases. For the CDR3, the DNA is TGCGCCAGCAGCCATGGACAGGGGAGAGGGGACTATGGCTACACCTTC. Its protein is CASSHGQGRGDYGYTF.

Only a few counts were recorded for this clonotype. The chain has TRBV27 and TRBJ1-4; D is undetermined. The CDR3 totals 17 residues. V gave up 0 bases and J gave up 0 bases, with 11 bases separating them. CDR1 is MNHEY, CDR2 SMNVEV, per germline (reference sequence). The CDR3 sequence is CASSLSFPGPTNEKLFF. CDR3 nucleotides: TGTGCCAGCAGTTTATCCTTTCCTGGGCCAACTAATGAAAAACTGTTTTTT.

The chain has TRBV20-1 and TRBJ2-1; perhaps TRBD1 as D (5 bases). The CDR3 length is 16 residues. The V gene lost 0 bases and the J gene lost 8 bases, with 20 bases spanning the gap. Germline assignment: CDR1 DFQATT and CDR2 SNEGSKA (reference sequence). The CDR3 nucleotides are TGCAGTGCTAGAGATCTTAGGGCAGGGTCTACGGATGAGCAGTTCTTC. This encodes CSARDLRAGSTDEQFF.

This clonotype was counted at least ten times. This chain connects TRBV10-3 to TRBJ2-1; D ambiguous. CDR3 size: 15 residues. Germline V gene lookup returns CDR1 ENHRY and CDR2 SYGVKD. V was shortened by 7 bases and J by 0 bases, with 13 bases between the two germline ends. CDR3 region: CAITPDRSSYNEQFF. The DNA of the CDR3 is TGTGCCATCACCCCGGACCGGAGCTCCTACAATGAGCAGTTCTTC.

This clonotype was seen only a few times. V is TRBV27 and J is TRBJ2-7, with a weak D call TRBD1 (6 bases). Trimming removed 3 bases at V and 7 bases at J, with 16 bases between. Germline CDR1 reads MNHEY; CDR2 reads SMNVEV (reference sequence). The CDR3 consists of 14 residues. The CDR3: CASSLRAGDYEQYV. The CDR3 DNA reads as TGTGCCAGCAGTTTGCGGGCAGGGGATTATGAGCAGTACGTC.